Following are 12 T cell receptor beta chains from one sample sequenced in a study of cytomegalovirus exposure and HLA in healthy donors. TCRdb's table, derived via immunoSEQ multiplex PCR, lists solely in-frame clones and lacks some. The sample includes more than 300,000 clones, about nine tenths of them seen just once. The specimen was PBMCs. The receptors were sampled from a woman under 30 in good health and CMV-seronegative.

The rearrangement uses TRBV6-1 and TRBJ2-5; a weak D match, TRBD1 (5 bases). Germline CDR1 is MNHNS and CDR2 is SASEGT. The germline V and J ends were trimmed by 8 bases and 5 bases, with 12 bases remaining between them. The CDR3 loop spans 12 amino acids. For the CDR3, the DNA is TGTGCCAGCCAGGGTGCAATCGAGACCCAGTACTTC. Its translation is CASQGAIETQYF.

This rearrangement joins TRBV29-1 to TRBJ2-1, with D uncertain. The V gene's germline CDR1 is SQVTM and CDR2 ANQGSEA. The CDR3 loop spans 10 amino acids. V lost 4 bases to trimming and J lost 7 bases, with 5 bases between them. The CDR3 loop reads CSVGANEQFF. In DNA form, the CDR3 reads TGCAGCGTTGGGGCTAATGAGCAGTTCTTC.

This rearrangement joins TRBV5-1 to TRBJ2-5, with 8 bases aligning to TRBD2. CDR1 SGHRS and CDR2 YFSETQ come from the germline V gene. V was pared by 3 bases and J by 2 bases, with 6 bases of the junction left unmatched. The CDR3 is made up of 15 amino acids. Here the CDR3 DNA reads TGCGCCAGCAGCTGGGGCGCGGGGGGTCAAGAGACCCAGTACTTC. Translating gives CASSWGAGGQETQYF.

This clone came up a few times. The chain carries TRBV2 and TRBJ1-5, with D possibly TRBD1 on 6 matching bases. The CDR3 sequence is 13 residues long. Trimming took off 5 bases at V and 3 bases at J, with 8 bases between the two ends. CDR1 SNHLY and CDR2 FYNNEI come from the germline V gene. In DNA, the CDR3 is TGTGCCAGCAGTAACAGGGTCAATCAGCCCCAGCATTTT. Translating gives CASSNRVNQPQHF.

The J gene is TRBJ2-3, the V gene TRBV28; D may be TRBD2 (5 bases). Looked up from germline, CDR1 is MDHEN and CDR2 is SYDVKM. The CDR3 is made up of 17 amino acids. V shed 8 bases and J shed 4 bases, with 25 bases lying between them. CDR3 protein: CASSPGLRAFRADTQYF. The CDR3 DNA reads as TGTGCCAGCTCGCCGGGGTTGCGGGCATTCCGGGCAGATACGCAGTATTTT.

The chain links TRBV7-9 to TRBJ2-6; D not certain. Germline V gives CDR1 SEHNR, CDR2 FQNEAQ (reference sequence). Trimming took 5 bases from V and 2 from J, leaving 16 bases between them. The CDR3 runs 17 residues. Here the CDR3 reads CASSPPQGSPGANVLTF. In DNA, the CDR3 is TGTGCCAGCAGCCCACCACAAGGTAGCCCTGGGGCCAACGTCCTGACTTTC.

This chain uses TRBV7-8 with TRBJ1-5; a possible D gene is TRBD1 (6 bases). Trimming shortened V by 2 bases and J by 2 bases, and 13 bases separated the two germline ends. The CDR3 totals 16 residues. CDR1 and CDR2 from the germline V gene are SGHVS and FQNEAQ. CDR3 sequence reads: CASSLRAGAGNQPQHF. The CDR3 coding sequence is TGTGCCAGCAGCTTAAGGGCGGGGGCAGGCAATCAGCCCCAGCATTTT.

This clone came up once. The V gene is TRBV2, the J gene TRBJ2-7; tentative D call: TRBD1 (5 bases). Germline loops: CDR1 SNHLY, CDR2 FYNNEI. The CDR3 extends over 14 amino acids. V was pared by 3 bases and J by 2 bases, with 11 bases between. Here the CDR3 reads CASSDSKGPYEQYF. In DNA form, the CDR3 reads TGTGCCAGCAGTGACAGCAAGGGGCCCTACGAGCAGTACTTC.

This chain links TRBV7-8 with TRBJ1-4, with 10 bases fitting TRBD1. Germline assignment: CDR1 SGHVS and CDR2 FQNEAQ. The CDR3 consists of 14 residues. V shed 6 bases and J 7 bases; nucleotides not matched to a gene: 5. The DNA of the CDR3 is TGTGCCAGCAGGGACAGGGGGGGCTCTGAAAAACTGTTTTTT. As protein: CASRDRGGSEKLFF.

The chain recombines TRBV6-1 with TRBJ1-2; 7 bases are shared with TRBD1. Germline V gene sequence: CDR1 MNHNS, CDR2 SASEGT. This CDR3 is built from 13 residues. J lost 8 bases, V lost 2 bases, and 5 bases had no gene match. CDR3 DNA sequence: TGTGCCAGCAGTGAATCTAGGGGGCTAGGCTACACCTTC. It yields the protein CASSESRGLGYTF.

This clone came up a few times. The rearrangement joins TRBV29-1 to TRBJ1-2; D is possibly TRBD1 (6 bases). Looked up from germline, CDR1 is SQVTM and CDR2 is ANQGSEA. The CDR3 extends over 13 amino acids. V gave up 6 bases and J gave up 3 bases, with 14 bases separating them. The CDR3 sequence: CSVGGTDHYGYTF. In nucleotides, the CDR3 is TGCAGCGTAGGGGGAACCGATCACTATGGCTACACCTTC. The complete variable domain, with remaining parts taken from reference TRBV29-1 and TRBJ1-2, reads SAVISQKPSRDICQRGTSLTIQCQVDSQVTMMFWYRQQPGQSLTLIATANQGSEATYESGFVIDKFPISRPNLTFSTLTVSNMSPEDSSIYLCSVGGTDHYGYTFGSGTRLTVV.

The V gene is TRBV6-5, the J gene TRBJ2-2, with D tentatively TRBD2 (6 bases). This CDR3 comprises 16 residues. The V end was cut by 2 bases, the J end by 1 base, with 11 bases between. CDR1 and CDR2 from the germline V gene are MNHEY and SVGAGI. The CDR3 here is CASSYAGLMNTGELFF. CDR3 nucleotides: TGTGCCAGCAGTTACGCGGGACTTATGAACACCGGGGAGCTGTTTTTT.